The 25 T cell receptor beta chains presented below share a single source sample, sequenced in a study of blood T cell repertoires in COVID-19. Measured with immunoSEQ multiplex PCR; TCRdb has only the in-frame clones, and not every one. This table holds around 150,000 clones, 60% to 85% found once. Sequenced input: peripheral blood. These receptors all stem from a man aged 55 to 70 with acute or convalescent COVID-19.

V usage is TRBV6-6 and J usage is TRBJ1-2, with 7 nucleotides matching TRBD1. Germline trimming cut 7 bases from V and 0 bases from J; bases unmatched to any gene: 5. Germline-derived CDR1 and CDR2 are MNHNY and SVGAGI (reference sequence). The CDR3 length is 14 residues. CDR3 region: CASTWTGTNYGYTF. As DNA, the CDR3 is TGTGCCAGCACCTGGACAGGAACTAACTATGGCTACACCTTC.

V and J are TRBV18 and TRBJ2-5; 10 bases map to TRBD2. The germline gives CDR1 KGHSH, CDR2 LQKENI. V was pared by 6 bases and J by 2 bases, with 9 bases of the junction left unmatched. The CDR3 totals 16 residues. CDR3 nucleotides: TGTGCCAGCTCCCGAAGGACTAGCGGATCACAAGAGACCCAGTACTTC. It specifies CASSRRTSGSQETQYF.

The chain recombines TRBV19 with TRBJ1-6; TRBD1 matches at 9 bases. Trimming removed 7 bases from V and 7 bases from J; junction bases left unmatched: 5. From germline, CDR1 is LNHDA and CDR2 SQIVND (reference sequence). The CDR3 is 14 amino acids. The chain's CDR3 is CASNAGTGNSPLHF. CDR3 DNA sequence: TGTGCCAGTAACGCGGGGACAGGGAATTCACCCCTCCACTTT.

Many counts were recorded for this clone. The J gene is TRBJ2-2, the V gene TRBV11-3; D gene unclear. Per the germline V gene, CDR1 is SGHNT and CDR2 is YENEEA. CDR3 length: 15 amino acids. V was pared by 3 bases and J by 0 bases, with 8 bases between. This CDR3 is CASSLSRSNTGELFF. CDR3 nucleotides: TGTGCCAGCAGCTTGAGCCGGTCGAACACCGGGGAGCTGTTTTTT. The variable domain in full, with the rest retrieved from reference TRBV11-3 and TRBJ2-2, is EAGVVQSPRYKIIEKKQPVAFWCNPISGHNTLYWYLQNLGQGPELLIRYENEEAVDDSQLPKDRFSAERLKGVDSTLKIQPAELGDSAVYLCASSLSRSNTGELFFGEGSRLTVL.

This clone was counted a single time. In DNA form, the CDR3 reads TGTGCCAGCAGTCCTGGGACAGCCGAGGGGAATGAGCAGTTCTTC. It encodes CASSPGTAEGNEQFF. The chain couples TRBV27 to TRBJ2-1, with 7 bases fitting TRBD1. V lost 5 bases, J lost 7 bases, and 11 bases stayed unmatched. This CDR3 has 15 residues. Per germline, CDR1 MNHEY and CDR2 SMNVEV (reference sequence).

The chain has TRBV19 and TRBJ2-1; no firm D call. Trimming removed 3 bases from V and 5 bases from J, with 14 bases in between. The CDR3 runs 15 residues. Germline V lookup: CDR1 LNHDA, CDR2 SQIVND (reference sequence). CDR3 in amino acids: CASSILGSLNNEQFF. The CDR3 nucleotides read TGTGCCAGTAGTATCCTAGGCAGTCTAAACAATGAGCAGTTCTTC. Full variable domain (rest looked up from reference TRBV19 and TRBJ2-1): DGGITQSPKYLFRKEGQNVTLSCEQNLNHDAMYWYRQDPGQGLRLIYYSQIVNDFQKGDIAEGYSVSREKKESFPLTVTSAQKNPTAFYLCASSILGSLNNEQFFGPGTRLTVL.

This rearrangement joins TRBV6-5 to TRBJ2-1; 7 bases agree with TRBD1. The ends lost 8 bases at V and 5 bases at J; junction bases unmatched: 9. Germline CDR1 MNHEY, CDR2 SVGAGI. This CDR3 has 14 amino acids. The CDR3 here is CASLDRVDNNEQFF. In DNA, the CDR3 is TGTGCCAGCCTCGACAGGGTAGACAACAATGAGCAGTTCTTC.

This clone was detected only once. This chain connects TRBV11-2 to TRBJ2-5; 8 bases map to TRBD1. Germline CDR1 SGHAT, CDR2 FQNNGV. After removal of 4 bases from V and 5 bases from J, the junction contained 9 bases not matched to a gene. The CDR3 has 15 amino acids. This chain's CDR3 is CASSSQDRAMETQYF. The CDR3 bases are TGTGCCAGCAGCTCCCAGGACAGGGCAATGGAGACCCAGTACTTC.

The J gene is TRBJ2-3, the V gene TRBV5-8, with TRBD1 matching 8 bases. Per the germline V gene, CDR1 is SGHTS and CDR2 is YDEGEE. V shed 2 bases, J shed 3 bases, and the junction held 5 bases outside the gene matches. CDR3 length equals 15 residues. Here the CDR3 reads CASSLGQGRTDTQYF. As DNA, the CDR3 is TGTGCCAGCAGCTTAGGACAGGGCCGAACAGATACGCAGTATTTT. The full variable domain, with the rest looked up from reference TRBV5-8 and TRBJ2-3, is EAGVTQSPTHLIKTRGQQATLRCSPISGHTSVYWYQQALGLGLQFLLWYDEGEERNRGNFPPRFSGRQFPNYSSELNVNALELEDSALYLCASSLGQGRTDTQYFGPGTRLTVL.

The chain has TRBV6-1 and TRBJ1-2; D possibly corresponds to TRBD1 (5 bases). V lost 3 bases and J lost 7, with 15 bases in between. The CDR3 is 14 residues long. CDR1 MNHNS and CDR2 SASEGT come from the germline V gene. The CDR3 sequence: CASSDLEGARGYTF. Here the CDR3 DNA reads TGTGCCAGCAGTGATCTGGAAGGGGCCCGTGGCTACACCTTC.

The chain couples TRBV29-1 to TRBJ2-2; the match to TRBD1 covers 10 bases. Germline V gene sequence: CDR1 SQVTM, CDR2 ANQGSEA. This CDR3 has 14 residues. J gave up 7 bases and V 4 bases, and 6 bases lay outside the gene matches. In nucleotides, the CDR3 is TGCAGCGTTGTGGAGACAGGGGGCATCGGGGAGCTGTTTTTT. This gives the protein CSVVETGGIGELFF.

This clone was observed a single time. The genes are TRBV9 and TRBJ2-5; weak D call: TRBD2 (7 bases). The CDR3 is 18 residues long. Deletions cut 0 bases from V and 1 base from J, with 19 bases between. Germline-derived CDR1 and CDR2 are SGDLS and YYNGEE. The CDR3 region has the DNA TGTGCCAGCAGCGTAGCTTCGGCGGGGGCCGCCCCCCAAGAGACCCAGTACTTC. Translation gives CASSVASAGAAPQETQYF.

This sequence joins TRBV15 and TRBJ1-5, with D maybe TRBD1 (5 bases). The V gene lost 1 base and the J gene lost 4 bases, with 5 bases spanning the gap. CDR3 length equals 13 residues. Germline V gene sequence: CDR1 LNHNV, CDR2 YYDKDF (reference sequence). The CDR3 sequence: CATSRGQNQPQHF. DNA of the CDR3: TGTGCCACCAGCAGAGGACAGAATCAGCCCCAGCATTTT.

This clone was seen a few times. V is TRBV5-5 and J is TRBJ1-2; possible D gene TRBD1, 6 bases. The V end was cut by 4 bases, the J end by 6 bases, with 22 bases between. This CDR3 has 16 residues. CDR1 and CDR2 from the germline V gene are SGHKS and YYEKEE (reference sequence). The CDR3 DNA reads TGTGCCAGCAGCCGGGACATGACCCCCAGGACTGATGGCTACACCTTC. Translated, it gives CASSRDMTPRTDGYTF.

V gene TRBV6-5 combines with J gene TRBJ2-3; D perhaps matches TRBD1 (6 bases). V gave up 5 bases and J gave up 6 bases, with 18 bases separating them. Germline CDR1 and CDR2: MNHEY and SVGAGI. CDR3 length: 15 residues. The CDR3 DNA follows: TGTGCCAGCAGTCGACAGGCACTCCGAGGGGATACGCAGTATTTT. This codes for CASSRQALRGDTQYF.

The V gene is TRBV2, the J gene TRBJ1-1; 7 bases line up with TRBD1. The CDR3 runs 13 residues. The trim removed 3 bases at V and 7 bases at J, leaving 5 bases unmatched. Germline V gene sequence: CDR1 SNHLY, CDR2 FYNNEI. The CDR3 region has the DNA TGTGCCAGCAGTGAGGGGGACAGCTTTGAAGCTTTCTTT. Its translation: CASSEGDSFEAFF.

There are a few counts of this clone. The rearrangement joins TRBV18 to TRBJ1-2; possibly TRBD1 for D (6 bases). The CDR3 totals 13 residues. Germline CDR1 is KGHSH and CDR2 is LQKENI. V was cut by 2 bases and J by 6 bases, with 10 bases left in between. The CDR3 reads CASSPGGGDGYTF. Here the CDR3 DNA reads TGTGCCAGCTCACCAGGAGGGGGGGATGGCTACACCTTC.

This chain links TRBV5-1 with TRBJ1-2, with no clear D. Trimming pared 0 bases from V and 4 bases from J, leaving 10 bases between. The CDR3 is 14 residues long. CDR1 is SGHRS, CDR2 YFSETQ, per germline. CDR3 residues: CASSLEPGLYGYTF. The CDR3 DNA reads TGCGCCAGCAGCTTGGAGCCAGGCCTCTATGGCTACACCTTC.

The gene calls are TRBV5-1 and TRBJ1-4, with TRBD1 matching over 8 bases. The CDR3 has 16 amino acids. The germline V gene has CDR1 SGHRS and CDR2 YFSETQ. The V and J ends lost 0 bases and 7 bases, in that order; junction bases with no gene match: 8. CDR3 sequence: CASSLAAGGNGEKLFF. CDR3 coding DNA: TGCGCCAGCAGCTTGGCGGCAGGGGGCAACGGTGAAAAACTGTTTTTT.

V gene TRBV7-2 combines with J gene TRBJ1-6; 10 bases line up with TRBD1. With 5 bases clipped from V and 14 bases from J, the junction kept 12 bases outside the gene matches. Germline V CDR1 and CDR2: SGHTA, FQGNSA. This CDR3 region has 15 residues. This CDR3 is CASSAAGTGVLTLHF. CDR3 DNA: TGTGCCAGCAGCGCAGCCGGGACAGGGGTCCTCACCCTCCACTTT.

The J gene is TRBJ1-1, the V gene TRBV10-3, with 8 bases that match TRBD1. Germline assignment: CDR1 ENHRY and CDR2 SYGVKD. V shed 7 bases and J 4 bases; nucleotides not matched to a gene: 5. This CDR3 region has 13 residues. The CDR3 coding sequence is TGTGCCATCAAGGTCAGGGGGCGCACTGAAGCTTTCTTT. Translation: CAIKVRGRTEAFF.

The rearrangement uses TRBV6-4 and TRBJ1-1; D gene ambiguous. Germline-derived CDR1 and CDR2 are MRHNA and SNTAGT. CDR3 length: 14 residues. V lost 6 bases, J lost 0 bases, and 11 bases lay in between. As DNA, the CDR3 is TGTGCCAGCAGGCCTGGCTCCATGAACACTGAAGCTTTCTTT. Protein sequence: CASRPGSMNTEAFF.

The CDR3 coding sequence is TGTGCCAGCACTCTTGGGGGCAGCTCCTACGAGCAGTACTTC. Translating it yields CASTLGGSSYEQYF. J is TRBJ2-7 and V is TRBV5-4; possible D gene TRBD1, 6 bases. V was pared by 6 bases and J by 0 bases, with 13 bases between. The CDR3 runs 14 residues. Per the germline V gene, CDR1 is SGHNT and CDR2 is YYREEE (reference sequence).

This clone occurred once. The CDR3 DNA sequence: TGTGCCAGCTCACCAAGGCGGGGGGCTTATACAGATACGCAGTATTTT. It encodes CASSPRRGAYTDTQYF. The chain has TRBV18 and TRBJ2-3; TRBD2 aligns across 8 bases. There are 16 residues in the CDR3. Germline-derived CDR1 and CDR2 are KGHSH and LQKENI. With V trimmed by 2 bases and J by 3 bases, 7 bases remained unmatched.

V and J are TRBV14 and TRBJ1-3; weak D call: TRBD1 (5 bases). The CDR3 sequence is 17 residues long. Germline V gene data show CDR1 as SGHDN and CDR2 as FVKESK. Trimming shortened V by 0 bases and J by 0 bases, and 12 bases separated the two germline ends. The CDR3 sequence: CASSQDADSFSGNTIYF. The CDR3 region has the DNA TGTGCCAGCAGCCAAGACGCCGACAGCTTCTCTGGAAACACCATATATTTT.